This T cell receptor beta chain was documented in a study of robustness of blood B and T cell sequencing (dated by TCRdb to between 2018 and 2020). With regard to the full study: The study aimed to determine how much peripheral blood is needed to reliably characterize an individual's TCRbeta and IgG repertoires. Each of the approximately 10 independently drawn blood samples had its TCRbeta and IgG repertoires measured. Two replicate TCRbeta cDNA libraries were prepared from one shared RNA pool from a single 10 ml draw, serving as technical replicates.

Summary of the overall study and its limitations: Pooling tubes did not increase the overlap of rare TCRbeta clonotypes, which implies that much larger blood volumes would be needed to capture rare TCRbeta clonotypes. One pair of TCRbeta libraries showed evidence of cross-contamination, likely from batch processing; the shared UMI-sequence pairs were removed. The TCRbeta rarefaction curves did not fully level off, which suggests under-sequencing or many low-abundance clonotypes. Of the top 10,000 TCRbeta clonotypes in one technical replicate library, approximately 95% were also found in the other technical replicate library. Every single 10 ml sample contained the 1,000 most abundant TCRbeta clonotypes from the pooled draws. When 3 or 4 tubes (about 26-40 ml blood) were combined, saturation was approached in coverage of the top 10,000 TCRbeta clonotypes. EDTA tubes required immediate fractionation, limiting use in multi-site collections.

V is reduced by 11 bases and J by 6 bases, leaving a spacing of 19 bases between them. Via the germline V gene, CDR1 is ENHRY and CDR2 SYGVKD. The CDR3 sequence holds 13 residues, the cysteine and phenylalanine included. The sequence is cut down to CDR3 DNA, 39 bases in frame from base 1. TCRbeta repertoires were measured from mRNA instead of genomic DNA, an approach that captures expressed receptors. Leukocytes from the buffy coat were collected into Trizol, and RNA was extracted using the Direct-zol RNA MiniPrep Plus kit with no cell sorting. To separate plasma, buffy coat and red blood cells, the EDTA blood tubes were centrifuged right away at 4 degrees C. By its share of the sample, this clonotype is medium-sized (0.01 to 0.1%). Its antigen is currently not known. Per-base quality was not reported, and no clone a single base away is much larger than it. Receptors were amplified or captured by PCR. Sequencing relied on an Illumina MiSeq. SMARTScribe reverse transcriptase and a 5' template-switch oligo, by which a universal priming site was added, were used for cDNA synthesis. The template-switch oligo carried a 12-nucleotide random unique molecular identifier (UMI) that tagged each cDNA molecule. During reverse transcription, TCRbeta transcripts were targeted by chain-specific reverse primers. Uracil DNA glycosylase treatment removed residual template-switch adapters, and cDNA was purified with a Qiagen MinElute kit. The first PCR ran for roughly 20 cycles with KAPA HiFi HotStart ReadyMix and step-out primers, divided among four 50 microliter reactions. First-round PCR products were gel-purified before further amplification. Illumina Nextera adapters were attached in a second roughly 8-cycle PCR, after which libraries were purified and pooled. For each TCRbeta molecule, the UMI barcode was captured by a 50-nucleotide 5' read. Per the authors' processing: The MIGEC toolkit was used to group reads by UMI into consensus reads. PEAR was used to merge forward and reverse consensus reads, producing the final reads. Identical UMI-sequence pairs found in more than one library were treated as cross-sample contamination and removed by a custom decontamination script. V(D)J assignment and CDR3 extraction were performed with MIGMAP, a wrapper around IgBLAST. TCR clonotypes were defined by identical V gene, J gene and CDR3 amino acid sequence; CDR1 and CDR2 were not sequenced. TCRdb applied fastp at Q25 and MiXCR to the public reads, then kept only in-frame beta chains. Each CDR3 protein gets just one entry, which takes the most common genes and DNA from the rows behind it. It is TCRdb's table, rather than the study itself, that gives the V and J calls and clone size. The sample includes several thousand distinct CDR3 sequences, with under 55% observed a single time. The top ten clonotypes cover less than 30% of the sample.

In this chain, TRBV10-3 is recombined with TRBJ1-2, with the identity of the D gene unclear. The TCR originated in a human donor in good health. Sequenced material: peripheral blood. The sequenced DNA: TGTGCCGTGGACGAGGACGAATCTAATGGCTACACCTTC. The encoded protein is CAVDEDESNGYTF.